What follows are 26 T cell receptor beta chains derived from one specimen sequenced in a study of cytomegalovirus exposure and HLA in healthy donors. Amplification used 60 Vbeta primers and 13 Jbeta primers. Sequencing was performed with immunoSEQ multiplex PCR; in TCRdb, only in-frame clones are kept and a portion is missing. Of approximately 220,000 clones detected, approximately 80% appear once; the ten largest clones hold approximately 0.71%. Sequenced: PBMCs. The receptor set was obtained from a boy between 2 and 10 years old in good health and CMV-seronegative.

The V call is TRBV29-1, the J call TRBJ2-3, with D hard to call. Germline assignment: CDR1 SQVTM and CDR2 ANQGSEA. Trimming took 4 bases from V and 7 from J, leaving 9 bases between them. This CDR3 comprises 11 residues. CDR3 sequence reads: CSVVLLNTQYF. CDR3 DNA sequence: TGCAGCGTTGTATTATTAAATACGCAGTATTTT.

This clone was seen a single time. This CDR3 is CASSQDRETGSYEQYF. The CDR3 nucleotides are TGCGCCAGCAGCCAAGACAGGGAAACTGGGTCCTACGAGCAGTACTTC. This chain joins TRBV4-1 and TRBJ2-7, with a tentative D call TRBD1 (5 bases). Germline-derived CDR1 and CDR2 are MGHRA and YSYEKL. CDR3 size: 16 residues. V lost 0 bases, J lost 1 base, and 13 bases lay in between.

V is TRBV18 and J is TRBJ2-4, with 7 bases that match TRBD1. CDR3 length: 15 amino acids. J gave up 0 bases and V 3 bases, and 2 bases lay outside the gene matches. Germline V gene sequence: CDR1 KGHSH, CDR2 LQKENI. CDR3 bases: TGTGCCAGCTCACCCGACAGGGCAGCCAAAAACATTCAGTACTTC. Amino acids: CASSPDRAAKNIQYF.

The rearrangement links TRBV12-2 to TRBJ2-7; the D call in the table, TRBD2, was not verified against the DNA. TRBV12-2 is a pseudogene. This CDR3 is 17 amino acids long. CDR3 residues: CASRSDLRIAPPHEQYF. In DNA form, the CDR3 reads TGTGCAAGTCGCTCAGATCTGAGAATAGCTCCCCCCCACGAGCAGTACTTC.

This clone was found a few times. No conserved phenylalanine or tryptophan is present at the end of the CDR3, so a read error is the likely explanation. No DNA is shown, since the ends of the CDR3 on it are uncertain; the CDR3 is the one TCRdb lists. The chain is built from TRBV6-1 and TRBJ1-2; the listed D gene, TRBD1, was not tested against the DNA. Germline V gene sequence: CDR1 MNHNS, CDR2 SASEGT. The CDR3 spans 8 amino acids, including both terminal residues. The CDR3 reads CASSGHFL.

The rearrangement links TRBV7-9 to TRBJ2-7; TRBD1 aligns across 8 bases. CDR1 is SEHNR, CDR2 FQNEAQ, per germline (reference sequence). The CDR3 is 12 amino acids. V shed 10 bases and J 1 base; nucleotides not matched to a gene: 3. Written as DNA, the CDR3 is TGTGCCACAACAGGGGGATCCTACGAGCAGTACTTC. Protein: CATTGGSYEQYF.

The table lists this clone with a count of one. The rearrangement joins TRBV27 to TRBJ2-5, with a tentative D call TRBD1 (5 bases). The CDR3 covers 14 residues. V was cut by 6 bases and J by 3 bases, with 14 bases left in between. Germline V lookup: CDR1 MNHEY, CDR2 SMNVEV (reference sequence). CDR3 loop: CASRLNRREETQYF. The CDR3 region has the DNA TGTGCCAGCAGACTAAACAGGCGAGAAGAGACCCAGTACTTC.

V usage is TRBV18 and J usage is TRBJ1-5; D unresolved. Germline lookup yields CDR1 KGHSH and CDR2 LQKENI. The V end lost 3 bases, the J end lost 5 bases, and 5 bases lay between the germline ends. The CDR3 is made up of 12 amino acids. The CDR3 loop reads CASSPSDQPQHF. The CDR3 DNA reads as TGTGCCAGCTCACCGTCGGATCAGCCCCAGCATTTT.

This rearrangement joins TRBV10-3 to TRBJ2-2; 9 bases line up with TRBD1. The CDR3 loop spans 17 amino acids. Germline lookup yields CDR1 ENHRY and CDR2 SYGVKD. The V and J ends lost 6 bases and 7 bases, in that order; junction bases with no gene match: 15. The CDR3 DNA follows: TGTGCCATCAGCCGCGGAACCAGGGACAGGGAGGTCGGGGAGCTGTTTTTT. The encoded protein is CAISRGTRDREVGELFF.

The chain carries TRBV30 and TRBJ1-4; 7 positions agree with TRBD1. J gave up 5 bases and V 5 bases, and 14 bases lay outside the gene matches. CDR1 and CDR2 from the germline V gene are GTSNPN and SVGIG (reference sequence). The CDR3 loop spans 16 amino acids. In DNA form, the CDR3 reads TGTGCCTGGGGGTTGACAGGGAAGTGGAAGAATGAAAAACTGTTTTTT. Protein: CAWGLTGKWKNEKLFF.

The J gene is TRBJ2-3, the V gene TRBV27; D may be TRBD2 (6 bases). Germline CDR1 MNHEY, CDR2 SMNVEV (reference sequence). The CDR3 covers 17 residues. V was clipped by 0 bases and J by 2 bases, with 15 bases between them. CDR3 loop: CASSLSGDFPSTDTQYF. Written as DNA, the CDR3 is TGTGCCAGCAGTTTATCGGGGGACTTTCCTTCCACAGATACGCAGTATTTT.

The chain has TRBV5-5 and TRBJ1-1, with TRBD1 identical over 8 bases. Germline V gives CDR1 SGHKS, CDR2 YYEKEE (reference sequence). The CDR3 loop spans 15 amino acids. V gave up 0 bases and J gave up 1 base; unmatched junction bases: 2. The CDR3 spells CASSLVGTGNTEAFF. CDR3 DNA: TGTGCCAGCAGCTTGGTGGGGACAGGGAACACTGAAGCTTTCTTT.

This sequence joins TRBV9 and TRBJ2-3, with 10 bases lining up with TRBD2. V trimming: 4 bases; J trimming: 3 bases; junction bases outside the gene matches: 20. Per the germline V gene, CDR1 is SGDLS and CDR2 is YYNGEE. The CDR3 runs 20 residues. The CDR3 coding sequence is TGTGCCAGCAGCCCCCGACTAGCGGGTTTCGTGGCGTTTGGGACAGATACGCAGTATTTT. Translating it yields CASSPRLAGFVAFGTDTQYF.

This chain joins TRBV7-9 and TRBJ2-1, with 7 bases identical to TRBD2. Germline V gene data show CDR1 as SEHNR and CDR2 as FQNEAQ (reference sequence). This CDR3 has 16 amino acids. V shed 3 bases and J 1 base; nucleotides not matched to a gene: 6. The CDR3: CASSFGAGESYNEQFF. The CDR3 DNA is TGTGCCAGCAGCTTTGGCGCGGGAGAATCCTACAATGAGCAGTTCTTC.

This chain uses TRBV30 with TRBJ2-1; 7 bases fit TRBD2. V trimming: 4 bases; J trimming: 4 bases; junction bases outside the gene matches: 7. The CDR3 length is 14 residues. Germline V CDR1 and CDR2: GTSNPN, SVGIG (reference sequence). In DNA form, the CDR3 reads TGTGCCTGGAATCGCGGGGGACTTTACAATGAGCAGTTCTTC. Translated, it gives CAWNRGGLYNEQFF.

This CDR3 reads CASSLSSGSIQETQYF. The CDR3 DNA sequence: TGTGCCAGCAGCTTGTCATCAGGGTCTATACAAGAGACCCAGTACTTC. The chain recombines TRBV7-9 with TRBJ2-5; D possibly corresponds to TRBD1 (5 bases). This CDR3 comprises 16 residues. The germline CDR1 and CDR2 sequences are SEHNR and FQNEAQ (reference sequence). The V gene lost 3 bases and the J gene lost 2 bases, with 16 bases spanning the gap.

V usage is TRBV6-5 and J usage is TRBJ1-1; possibly TRBD1 for D (5 bases). Germline lookup yields CDR1 MNHEY and CDR2 SVGAGI. This CDR3 spans 14 amino acids. Trimming left V 5 bases short and J 3 bases short, with 13 bases between. The CDR3 sequence: CASSPREVYTEAFF. CDR3 DNA: TGTGCCAGCAGTCCCAGGGAGGTGTACACTGAAGCTTTCTTT.

This clone was seen a handful of times. The genes are TRBV6-5 and TRBJ1-2, with TRBD1 as a possible D gene (5 bases). Per the germline V gene, CDR1 is MNHEY and CDR2 is SVGAGI. V was shortened by 6 bases and J by 4 bases, with 15 bases between the two germline ends. This CDR3 is built from 14 residues. The CDR3 DNA follows: TGTGCCAGCAGACCTACCGGACAAGGCTATGGCTACACCTTC. Translating gives CASRPTGQGYGYTF.

CDR3 coding DNA: TGTGCCTGGAGTGTCCGACAGAGAATAGGTGAGCAGTTCTTC. Encoded protein: CAWSVRQRIGEQFF. This chain links TRBV30 with TRBJ2-1; D is perhaps TRBD1 (5 bases). The CDR3 loop spans 14 amino acids. Trimming left V 0 bases short and J 9 bases short, with 15 bases between. Germline V CDR1 and CDR2: GTSNPN, SVGIG (reference sequence).

The chain is built from TRBV7-8 and TRBJ1-2, with D unclear. Trimming took 0 bases from V and 8 from J, leaving 19 bases between them. Looked up from germline, CDR1 is SGHVS and CDR2 is FQNEAQ. CDR3 length: 16 residues. As DNA, the CDR3 is TGTGCCAGCAGCTTAGCCCTCGGCCGTCCGATGGGCGGCTACACCTTC. Translating gives CASSLALGRPMGGYTF. The full variable domain, with the rest looked up from reference TRBV7-8 and TRBJ1-2, is GAGVSQSPRYKVAKRGQDVALRCDPISGHVSLFWYQQALGQGPEFLTYFQNEAQLDKSGLPSDRFFAERPEGSVSTLKIQRTQQEDSAVYLCASSLALGRPMGGYTFGSGTRLTVV.

A remark on this clone: The junction shows a germline mismatch at one end, possibly a read error. The chain couples TRBV6-6 to TRBJ1-6; 7 bases map to TRBD1. The CDR3 sequence is 14 residues long. Germline assignment: CDR1 MNHNY and CDR2 SVGAGI (reference sequence). CDR3 sequence (DNA): TGTGCCAGCAATTACGACAGGGTCTGGTCACCCCTCCACTTT. Protein sequence: CASNYDRVWSPLHF.

The CDR3 sequence is CASSPGQQETQYF. In nucleotides, the CDR3 is TGTGCCAGCTCACCCGGTCAACAAGAGACCCAGTACTTC. This chain joins TRBV18 and TRBJ2-5; D remains ambiguous. The CDR3 is made up of 13 amino acids. Germline V CDR1 and CDR2: KGHSH, LQKENI. V dropped 3 bases and J dropped 2 bases, with 7 bases sitting between them.

The chain uses TRBV28 and TRBJ2-2; TRBD2 agrees at 8 bases. Germline CDR1 and CDR2: MDHEN and SYDVKM. Trimming cost V 8 bases and J 2 bases; bases outside gene matches: 7. The CDR3 length is 15 residues. CDR3 loop: CASGIAGRNTGELFF. DNA for the CDR3: TGTGCCAGCGGTATAGCGGGAAGAAACACCGGGGAGCTGTTTTTT.

The chain employs TRBV30 and TRBJ2-1; a possible D gene is TRBD1 (5 bases). CDR3 length equals 12 residues. V dropped 4 bases and J dropped 6 bases, with 10 bases sitting between them. Germline V gene lookup returns CDR1 GTSNPN and CDR2 SVGIG (reference sequence). As DNA, the CDR3 is TGTGCCTGGACAGGGCCCCGCAATGAGCAGTTCTTC. Translating gives CAWTGPRNEQFF.

CDR3 sequence reads: CASSQDAHLLAGGRGAGQYF. Written as DNA, the CDR3 is TGTGCCAGCAGCCAAGATGCCCACCTGCTGGCGGGGGGGCGAGGGGCCGGGCAGTATTTT. V gene TRBV4-2 combines with J gene TRBJ2-3; 9 bases are shared with TRBD2. The CDR3 has 20 residues. V lost 0 bases, J lost 11 bases, and 24 bases stayed unmatched. Germline CDR1 reads LGHNA; CDR2 reads YNFKEQ.

The V and J genes are TRBV7-8 and TRBJ1-4; 8 bases line up with TRBD1. The CDR3 runs to 18 residues. The J segment lost 5 bases and the V segment lost 1 base, leaving 12 bases of the junction unmatched. Looked up from germline, CDR1 is SGHVS and CDR2 is FQNEAQ. The CDR3 DNA follows: TGTGCCAGCAGCTTAGAGACCGCAGGGACAGGTTTCAATGAAAAACTGTTTTTT. Translation gives CASSLETAGTGFNEKLFF.